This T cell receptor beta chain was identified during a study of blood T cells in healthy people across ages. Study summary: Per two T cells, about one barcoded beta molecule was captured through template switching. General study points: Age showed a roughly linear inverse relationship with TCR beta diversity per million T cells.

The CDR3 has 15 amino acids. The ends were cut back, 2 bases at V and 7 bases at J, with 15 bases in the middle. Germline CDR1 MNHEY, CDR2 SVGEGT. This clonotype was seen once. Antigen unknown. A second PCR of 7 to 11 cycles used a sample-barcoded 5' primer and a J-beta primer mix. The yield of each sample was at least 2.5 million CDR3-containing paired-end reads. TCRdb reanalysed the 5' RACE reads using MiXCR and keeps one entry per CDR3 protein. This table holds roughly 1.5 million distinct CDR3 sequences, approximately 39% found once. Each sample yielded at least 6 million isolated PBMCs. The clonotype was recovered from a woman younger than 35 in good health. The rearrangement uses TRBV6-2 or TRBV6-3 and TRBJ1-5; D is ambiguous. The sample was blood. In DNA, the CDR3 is TGTGCCAGCAGTTACGGCGGAAACGGCGGACAGCCCCAGCATTTT. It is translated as CASSYGGNGGQPQHF.